These 24 T cell receptor beta chains were sequenced from one sample in a study of yellow fever vaccine responses in identical twins. Each CDR3 protein is one row after TCRdb ran MiXCR on the RT-PCR reads. The sample yields under 350 distinct CDR3 sequences, roughly 70% seen once. This sample comprised T cells from blood (PBMCs), unsorted or a sorted subset (not recorded which), obtained before or after yellow fever vaccination (not recorded which). Receptors originate from a woman between 18 and 30 years old who received the yellow fever vaccine.

The chain combines TRBV27 with TRBJ1-4; D gene unclear. The CDR3 consists of 15 residues. V gave up 0 bases and J gave up 0 bases, with 5 bases separating them. CDR1 and CDR2 (germline): MNHEY, SMNVEV (reference sequence). The CDR3 DNA reads as TGTGCCAGCAGTTTATCAAGGGCAACTAATGAAAAACTGTTTTTT. It specifies CASSLSRATNEKLFF.

The chain combines TRBV2 with TRBJ2-2, with D unclear. CDR1 and CDR2 (germline): SNHLY, FYNNEI. The germline V and J ends were trimmed by 8 bases and 6 bases, with 13 bases remaining between them. The CDR3 totals 13 residues. The DNA of the CDR3 is TGTGCCAGCGGAGTCTCAGATCCCGGGGAGCTGTTTTTT. It specifies CASGVSDPGELFF. Looking up the rest from reference TRBV2 and TRBJ2-2 gives the full variable domain: EPEVTQTPSHQVTQMGQEVILRCVPISNHLYFYWYRQILGQKVEFLVSFYNNEISEKSEIFDDQFSVERPDGSNFTLKIRSTKLEDSAMYFCASGVSDPGELFFGEGSRLTVL.

This clonotype was detected a few times. CDR3 sequence: CASSLNINYGYTF. The CDR3 DNA reads as TGTGCCAGCAGTCTAAATATTAACTATGGCTACACCTTC. V usage is TRBV2 and J usage is TRBJ1-2; no firm D call. Germline-derived CDR1 and CDR2 are SNHLY and FYNNEI. The CDR3 is made up of 13 amino acids. Trimming took off 5 bases at V and 1 base at J, with 8 bases between the two ends.

This clonotype showed up just a few times. The chain has TRBV23-1 and TRBJ1-2, with D possibly being TRBD1 (6 bases). TRBV23-1 carries the ORF label, with uncertain function. V lost 6 bases to trimming and J lost 2 bases, with 16 bases between them. The CDR3 is 15 amino acids. The CDR3 DNA sequence: TGCGCCAGCAGCCCCAGGGGTCAGGGGAACTATGGCTACACCTTC. Encoded protein: CASSPRGQGNYGYTF.

The V and J genes are TRBV15 and TRBJ2-5; 13 nucleotides match TRBD2. This CDR3 is 17 amino acids long. CDR1 is LNHNV and CDR2 is YYDKDF in the germline V gene (reference sequence). The junction had 4 bases not matched to a gene; V was cut back by 1 base and J by 2 bases. DNA for the CDR3: TGTGCCACCAGCAGAGGGGCGGGACTAGCGGGACAAGAGACCCAGTACTTC. Translation: CATSRGAGLAGQETQYF.

This clonotype has only a few counts. V is TRBV4-1 and J is TRBJ1-3, with D possibly being TRBD1 (5 bases). Germline V gene data show CDR1 as MGHRA and CDR2 as YSYEKL. V lost 0 bases and J 2 bases, leaving 8 bases between the germline ends. The CDR3 is 15 residues long. CDR3 residues: CASSQDGGAGNTIYF. In DNA form, the CDR3 reads TGCGCCAGCAGCCAAGACGGGGGGGCTGGAAACACCATATATTTT.

The gene calls are TRBV11-2 and TRBJ2-3, with D tentatively TRBD1 or TRBD2 (6 bases each). V was clipped by 2 bases and J by 9 bases, with 12 bases between them. This CDR3 region has 13 residues. Germline CDR1 and CDR2: SGHAT and FQNNGV. The CDR3 protein is CASSLSNGGTQYF. For the CDR3, the DNA is TGTGCCAGCAGCTTATCCAACGGGGGCACGCAGTATTTT.

This chain connects TRBV7-9 to TRBJ2-7, with TRBD2 as a possible D gene (5 bases). Germline CDR1 SEHNR, CDR2 FQNEAQ (reference sequence). This CDR3 spans 14 amino acids. Deletions cut 4 bases from V and 1 base from J, with 11 bases between. The CDR3 DNA follows: TGTGCCAGCAGCTCCTCGGGGAGATCCTACGAGCAGTACGTC. This gives the protein CASSSSGRSYEQYV.

This chain links TRBV7-1 with TRBJ2-1, with D tentatively TRBD1 (6 bases). TRBV7-1 is reported as an ORF; its role is uncertain. The V end was cut by 5 bases, the J end by 6 bases, with 17 bases between. This CDR3 contains 15 residues. The CDR3 is CASSPGGFLFNEQFF. CDR3 in DNA: TGTGCCAGCAGCCCTGGGGGCTTCCTGTTCAATGAGCAGTTCTTC.

The rearrangement joins TRBV5-5 to TRBJ1-2; 9 bases line up with TRBD1. J was trimmed by 6 bases and V by 3 bases; bases with no gene match: 0. The CDR3 runs to 12 residues. CDR1 is SGHKS, CDR2 YYEKEE, per germline (reference sequence). The CDR3 loop reads CASSWDRDGYTF. Here the CDR3 DNA reads TGTGCCAGCAGCTGGGACAGGGATGGCTACACCTTC.

CDR3 sequence (DNA): TGTGCCAGCAGCTTAGTTGGGGGCGCAGCCTACAATGAGCAGTTCTTC. Protein product: CASSLVGGAAYNEQFF. The V and J genes are TRBV11-1 and TRBJ2-1, with a tentative D call TRBD1 (6 bases). The CDR3 runs to 16 residues. Germline lookup yields CDR1 SGHAT and CDR2 FQDESV (reference sequence). The V gene lost 1 base and the J gene lost 2 bases, with 12 bases spanning the gap.

For the CDR3, the DNA is TGTGCCAGCAGAGCGACAGGGGTTAGCAATGAGCAGTTCTTC. Amino acids: CASRATGVSNEQFF. J is TRBJ2-1 and V is TRBV27, with 8 bases identical to TRBD1. The CDR3 is 14 residues long. Germline V gives CDR1 MNHEY, CDR2 SMNVEV (reference sequence). V lost 6 bases to trimming and J lost 6 bases; unmatched junction nucleotides: 7.

The rearrangement links TRBV7-3 to TRBJ2-1, with 7 bases aligning to TRBD1. The V segment lost 5 bases and the J segment 5 bases; nucleotides outside the gene matches: 3. The germline V gene has CDR1 SGHTA and CDR2 FQGTGA. The CDR3 sequence is 13 residues long. CDR3 DNA sequence: TGTGCCAGCAGCATTGACAGGGACAATGAGCAGTTCTTC. It is translated as CASSIDRDNEQFF.

This clonotype came up once. This sequence joins TRBV10-1 and TRBJ1-2, with D possibly being TRBD1 (5 bases). This CDR3 is 15 amino acids long. Per germline, CDR1 WNHNN and CDR2 SYGVQD (reference sequence). The V end lost 0 bases, the J end lost 7 bases, and 15 bases lay between the germline ends. The CDR3 DNA reads as TGCGCCAGCAGTGAGTCTGGTAACAGGTCAAGTGGCTACACCTTC. This gives the protein CASSESGNRSSGYTF.

This sequence joins TRBV10-1 and TRBJ1-1; D is unclear. Deletions cut 6 bases from V and 4 bases from J, with 15 bases between. Germline CDR1 and CDR2: WNHNN and SYGVQD (reference sequence). CDR3 length: 14 amino acids. The CDR3 here is CASSVLIGSTEAFF. As DNA, the CDR3 is TGCGCCAGCAGCGTTTTGATCGGGTCCACTGAAGCTTTCTTT.

The chain has TRBV6-1 and TRBJ2-4; 9 bases agree with TRBD2. Germline V CDR1 and CDR2: MNHNS, SASEGT. The CDR3 is made up of 16 amino acids. After removal of 6 bases from V and 1 base from J, the junction contained 7 bases not matched to a gene. The CDR3 sequence: CASSVSGSTAKNIQYF. DNA for the CDR3: TGTGCCAGCAGCGTTAGCGGGAGCACGGCCAAAAACATTCAGTACTTC.

This clonotype occurred once. V is TRBV10-1 and J is TRBJ2-1; D is ambiguous. This CDR3 comprises 14 residues. Per germline, CDR1 WNHNN and CDR2 SYGVQD (reference sequence). V lost 0 bases and J lost 8, with 11 bases in between. This CDR3 is CASSESAAGDEQFF. The CDR3 DNA is TGCGCCAGCAGTGAGTCGGCGGCTGGCGATGAGCAGTTCTTC.

The V gene is TRBV5-1, the J gene TRBJ2-7, with 9 bases fitting TRBD2. V gave up 6 bases and J gave up 4 bases; unmatched junction bases: 11. The CDR3 has 15 residues. CDR1 and CDR2 from the germline V gene are SGHRS and YFSETQ. The CDR3 coding sequence is TGCGCCAGCAAAGATGCGGGGGGGGGAACATACGAGCAGTACTTC. Translated: CASKDAGGGTYEQYF.

The chain carries TRBV5-5 and TRBJ1-1; 11 bases map to TRBD1. CDR1 is SGHKS, CDR2 YYEKEE, per germline (reference sequence). Trimming removed 4 bases from V and 7 bases from J; junction bases left unmatched: 6. CDR3 size: 14 residues. Here the CDR3 DNA reads TGTGCCAGCAGCCTCCTGGACAGGGGGCTTGAAGCTTTCTTT. It translates to CASSLLDRGLEAFF.

This clonotype has just one count. CDR3 protein: CASSDTGVYGYTF. CDR3 coding DNA: TGCGCCAGCAGTGATACTGGGGTCTATGGCTACACCTTC. The chain links TRBV10-1 to TRBJ1-2; no firm D call. Trimming left V 3 bases short and J 4 bases short, with 9 bases between. CDR3 size: 13 residues. Germline lookup yields CDR1 WNHNN and CDR2 SYGVQD (reference sequence).

The V gene is TRBV6-1, the J gene TRBJ1-2; D possibly corresponds to TRBD1 (6 bases). V shed 7 bases and J shed 4 bases, with 13 bases lying between them. This CDR3 has 13 amino acids. Per the germline V gene, CDR1 is MNHNS and CDR2 is SASEGT. CDR3 coding DNA: TGTGCCAGCACCAGGGGAGACGGCTATGGCTACACCTTC. Encoded protein: CASTRGDGYGYTF.

The genes are TRBV10-3 and TRBJ1-2; 9 bases map to TRBD1. With V trimmed by 8 bases and J by 0 bases, 10 bases remained unmatched. The length of the CDR3 is 16 residues. Per the germline V gene, CDR1 is ENHRY and CDR2 is SYGVKD. CDR3 loop: CAIATTGGSTNYGYTF. The CDR3 DNA sequence: TGTGCCATCGCCACAACAGGGGGCTCTACTAACTATGGCTACACCTTC.

V and J are TRBV6-4 and TRBJ2-7; D is perhaps TRBD2 (5 bases). Germline V gives CDR1 MRHNA, CDR2 SNTAGT. V was cut by 2 bases and J by 3 bases, with 8 bases left in between. The CDR3 runs 13 residues. The CDR3, as DNA: TGTGCCAGCAGTGACACCGGACTCTACGAGCAGTACTTC. Protein product: CASSDTGLYEQYF.

V and J are TRBV4-1 and TRBJ2-7; D gene ambiguous. V dropped 4 bases and J dropped 2 bases, with 9 bases sitting between them. The germline V gene encodes CDR1 MGHRA and CDR2 YSYEKL. CDR3 size: 13 residues. Here the CDR3 DNA reads TGCGCCAGCAGCCCGGAAACGGCCTACGAGCAGTACTTC. Its translation: CASSPETAYEQYF.